Listed below are T cell receptor beta chains from one sample, sequenced in a study of OX40 agonist ivuxolimab in advanced cancers. Measured with immunoSEQ multiplex PCR; TCRdb has only the in-frame clones, and not every one. The sample includes tens of thousands of clones, more than 75% of them seen just once. Specimen: CD4+ or CD8+ T cells sorted from blood, collected in a trial of the OX40 agonist ivuxolimab. These receptors were collected from an adult with an advanced solid tumor such as melanoma, head and neck, liver or kidney cancer. Both conserved end residues are part of each CDR3. D genes are given only for firm matches.

J | V | D | CDR3
TRBJ2-3 | TRBV7-9 | TRBD1 | CASRPRDRGYEDTQYF
TRBJ2-1 | TRBV5-1 | - | CASSIEVGQDEQFF
TRBJ2-7 | TRBV5-1 | TRBD2 | CASSFGGDYEQYF
TRBJ2-5 | TRBV10-2 | - | CASRSREWETQYF
TRBJ2-1 | TRBV28 | TRBD1 | CASSPRQGGNEQFF
TRBJ1-2 | TRBV6-5 | - | CASSEVPQDGYTF
TRBJ2-3 | TRBV27 | - | CASSLRVREVQDTQYF
TRBJ1-2 | TRBV13 | - | CASSLGAANTYGYTF
TRBJ1-4 | TRBV5-1 | - | CASSFGREAEKLFF
TRBJ2-5 | TRBV11-2 | TRBD2 | CASSLRLAGDETQYF
TRBJ1-4 | TRBV12-5 | - | CASGGAATNEKLFF
TRBJ1-1 | TRBV29-1 | TRBD1 | CSVPPGQGDSTEAFF
TRBJ2-1 | TRBV28 | TRBD2 | CASSFLNAGGISEQFF
TRBJ1-2 | TRBV28 | TRBD1 | CASNPRQGDAYTF
TRBJ2-2 | TRBV5-4 | - | CASSLYGAGELFF
TRBJ2-1 | TRBV29-1 | - | CSVYLWGRSYNEQFF
TRBJ2-7 | TRBV7-9 | TRBD2 | CASSSERDSLYEQYF
TRBJ1-1 | TRBV5-1 | TRBD1 | CASSLSGQGSTEAFF
TRBJ2-3 | TRBV7-9 | TRBD1 | CASRPGQGKTDTQYF
TRBJ2-7 | TRBV10-3 | TRBD1 | CAISGQGPAYEQYF
TRBJ1-2 | TRBV6-5 | - | CASTTPPNYGYTF
TRBJ2-1 | TRBV14 | - | CASSPASNEQFF
TRBJ2-1 | TRBV7-2 | - | CASSLPPYNEQFF
TRBJ2-2 | TRBV5-1 | - | CASSLGIGEDTGELFF
TRBJ2-1 | TRBV11-2 | - | CASEAGQGNEQFF
TRBJ1-2 | TRBV14 | - | CASSHYGTSRYGYTF
TRBJ2-1 | TRBV29-1 | - | CSVEGGASNEQFF
TRBJ2-3 | TRBV5-1 | - | CASSLGIGTFTTDTQYF
TRBJ2-1 | TRBV6-1 | TRBD1 | CASSEAGTGPNEQFF
TRBJ2-7 | TRBV19 | - | CASSPRTGLSYEQYF
TRBJ1-1 | TRBV9 | TRBD1 | CASSVGDSDTEAFF
TRBJ2-7 | TRBV5-5 | TRBD1 | CASSIRDRYYEQYF
TRBJ2-7 | TRBV6-5 | - | CASSYSEHEIYEQYF
TRBJ1-2 | TRBV2 | - | CASSELAASNYGYTF
TRBJ1-5 | TRBV27 | - | CASSPPDQPQHF
TRBJ2-2 | TRBV5-6 | - | CASSLGPGELFF
TRBJ1-5 | TRBV19 | - | CASSIKGMGNQPQHF